The 18 T cell receptor beta chains presented below share a single source sample, sequenced in a study of breast tumors, draining lymph nodes, adjacent tissues. TCRdb re-called the multiplex PCR reads through MiXCR, storing one row per CDR3 protein. The repertoire consists of approximately 89,000 distinct CDR3 sequences, with approximately 29% occurring once and the leading ten covering over 8%. Axillary draining lymph nodes of breast cancer patients supplied the node samples. Sequences were obtained from axillary lymph node tissue. The receptors were gathered from a female donor with breast cancer. Some clones in this sample may be carry-over from other donors' samples.

This clonotype turned up a few times. This chain joins TRBV28 and TRBJ2-7, with D possibly matching TRBD2 (6 bases). Per the germline V gene, CDR1 is MDHEN and CDR2 is SYDVKM. Trimming pared 5 bases from V and 3 bases from J, leaving 17 bases between. The CDR3 is 15 residues long. The CDR3 region is CASSLPRRRDYEQYF. The CDR3 DNA follows: TGTGCCAGCAGTCTACCACGTAGGAGGGACTACGAGCAGTACTTC.

This clonotype was observed many times. The chain recombines TRBV19 with TRBJ1-4; no reliable D call. CDR3 size: 14 residues. CDR1 and CDR2 (germline): LNHDA, SQIVND (reference sequence). Trimming cost V 5 bases and J 0 bases, with 7 bases left between them. The CDR3: CASSLQPTNEKLFF. CDR3 nucleotides: TGTGCCAGTAGTCTACAGCCAACTAATGAAAAACTGTTTTTT. The full variable domain, with the rest looked up from reference TRBV19 and TRBJ1-4, is DGGITQSPKYLFRKEGQNVTLSCEQNLNHDAMYWYRQDPGQGLRLIYYSQIVNDFQKGDIAEGYSVSREKKESFPLTVTSAQKNPTAFYLCASSLQPTNEKLFFGSGTQLSVL.

In its sample, this clonotype was seen many times. The V call is TRBV12-3 or TRBV12-4, the J call TRBJ2-3; no reliable D call. The ends were cut back, 3 bases at V and 10 bases at J, with 11 bases in the middle. The CDR3 is 12 amino acids. The CDR3 DNA reads TGTGCCAGCAGTTTCCCCCAGGCTCCGCAGTATTTT. Residues: CASSFPQAPQYF.

As concerns this clonotype: The germline gene is not matched at one end of the junction; a read error may be the cause. The chain carries TRBV5-1 and TRBJ2-3; D might be TRBD2 (6 bases). The germline V gene encodes CDR1 SGHRS and CDR2 YFSETQ. The CDR3 extends over 14 amino acids. DNA of the CDR3: TGCGTCAGCAGCCCTGGCGGGACGGGAGATACGCAGTATTTT. Translated, it gives CVSSPGGTGDTQYF.

The rearrangement links TRBV3-1 to TRBJ1-1; 7 bases are shared with TRBD1. The CDR3 has 17 amino acids. Trimming took 4 bases from V and 1 from J; bases not matched to a gene: 12. From germline, CDR1 is LGHDT and CDR2 YNNKEL (reference sequence). CDR3 sequence reads: CASSRSGTARPNTEAFF. CDR3 bases: TGTGCCAGCAGCCGATCCGGGACAGCTCGGCCGAACACTGAAGCTTTCTTT.

This clonotype was detected many times. V is TRBV28 and J is TRBJ1-2, with D perhaps TRBD1 (6 bases). Trimming removed 2 bases at V and 5 bases at J, with 15 bases between. Germline CDR1 is MDHEN and CDR2 is SYDVKM. CDR3 length equals 15 residues. The CDR3 DNA reads TGTGCCAGCAGTTTAGCGGGGGCGATTCGGTATGGCTACACCTTC. Amino acids: CASSLAGAIRYGYTF.

This clonotype appeared many times. The chain uses TRBV5-5 and TRBJ2-7; 11 nucleotides match TRBD1. This CDR3 region has 16 residues. The trim removed 5 bases at V and 5 bases at J, leaving 12 bases unmatched. Germline V CDR1 and CDR2: SGHKS, YYEKEE (reference sequence). The CDR3 protein is CASRGSGTGGFNEQYF. DNA for the CDR3: TGTGCCAGCAGAGGTAGCGGGACAGGGGGTTTCAACGAGCAGTACTTC. Variable domain in full (rest from reference TRBV5-5 and TRBJ2-7): DAGVTQSPTHLIKTRGQQVTLRCSPISGHKSVSWYQQVLGQGPQFIFQYYEKEERGRGNFPDRFSARQFPNYSSELNVNALLLGDSALYLCASRGSGTGGFNEQYFGPGTRLTVT.

The sample holds many counts of this clonotype. This sequence joins TRBV7-9 and TRBJ1-2, with 7 bases fitting TRBD1. CDR1 SEHNR and CDR2 FQNEAQ come from the germline V gene (reference sequence). Trimming cost V 5 bases and J 8 bases; bases outside gene matches: 14. This CDR3 comprises 15 residues. The CDR3 is CASSRRDSSLGGYTF. CDR3 in DNA: TGTGCCAGCAGCAGACGGGACAGCTCCCTAGGAGGCTACACCTTC.

This clonotype came up once. This chain connects TRBV29-1 to TRBJ1-5; 9 bases align to TRBD1. Germline V gives CDR1 SQVTM, CDR2 ANQGSEA. V trimming: 6 bases; J trimming: 7 bases; junction bases outside the gene matches: 10. The CDR3 is made up of 14 amino acids. CDR3 loop: CSVPGTGLNQPQHF. The CDR3 coding sequence is TGCAGCGTGCCCGGGACAGGGCTCAACCAGCCCCAGCATTTT.

This clonotype was recorded many times. V usage is TRBV7-3 and J usage is TRBJ2-3; D call uncertain. This CDR3 region has 13 residues. The germline V gene encodes CDR1 SGHTA and CDR2 FQGTGA. V lost 1 base, J lost 2 bases, and 4 bases lay in between. The CDR3 region is CASSLMLTDTQYF. In nucleotides, the CDR3 is TGTGCCAGCAGCTTAATGCTCACAGATACGCAGTATTTT. Filled out from reference TRBV7-3 and TRBJ2-3, the complete variable domain reads GAGVSQTPSNKVTEKGKYVELRCDPISGHTALYWYRQSLGQGPEFLIYFQGTGAADDSGLPNDRFFAVRPEGSVSTLKIQRTERGDSAVYLCASSLMLTDTQYFGPGTRLTVL.

This clonotype was seen just once. Given a much more abundant clone one base away, this may be a read error. This CDR3 fails to terminate in the conserved phenylalanine or tryptophan, so it likely reflects a read error. This chain connects TRBV5-4 to TRBJ2-3; weak D call: TRBD2 (5 bases). The V gene's germline CDR1 is SGHNT and CDR2 YYREEE (reference sequence). The V end was cut by 4 bases, the J end by 0 bases, with 12 bases between. The CDR3 has 15 amino acids. The CDR3 spells CASSPQRSSTDTQYS. Written as DNA, the CDR3 is TGTGCCAGCAGCCCACAGCGGTCTAGCACAGATACGCAGTATTCT.

This clonotype was detected many times. The CDR3 bases are TGCGCCAGCAGCCACCCAGACAGGGATTCCTACGAGCAGTACTTC. This codes for CASSHPDRDSYEQYF. The gene calls are TRBV4-1 and TRBJ2-7; TRBD1 aligns across 7 bases. Germline CDR1 is MGHRA and CDR2 is YSYEKL. The CDR3 consists of 15 residues. The ends lost 3 bases at V and 1 base at J; junction bases unmatched: 6.

In this sample, this clonotype turned up many times. The J gene is TRBJ1-2, the V gene TRBV10-3; weak D call: TRBD1 (6 bases). Per germline, CDR1 ENHRY and CDR2 SYGVKD. The CDR3 totals 13 residues. Trimming cost V 7 bases and J 5 bases, with 14 bases left between them. Here the CDR3 DNA reads TGTGCCATCAACCGGGAGGGGGGGTATGGCTACACCTTC. Protein product: CAINREGGYGYTF.

Notes on this clonotype: At one of its ends the junction is not consistent with the germline gene, which may arise from a read error. The chain carries TRBV20-1 and TRBJ2-7; 11 bases line up with TRBD2. The CDR3 is made up of 15 amino acids. Germline CDR1 is DFQATT and CDR2 is SNEGSKA (reference sequence). CDR3 sequence reads: CGARVGTSGSYERYF. The CDR3 DNA is TGCGGTGCTAGAGTTGGTACTAGCGGGAGCTACGAGCGGTACTTC.

The sample holds one count of this clonotype. This could be a read error, since a much larger clone is one nucleotide away. CDR3 region: CASSAHRAQETQYF. CDR3 nucleotide sequence: TGTGCCAGCAGCGCCCATCGGGCGCAAGAGACCCAGTACTTC. J is TRBJ2-5 and V is TRBV7-9; no clear D. The CDR3 has 14 residues. Germline assignment: CDR1 SEHNR and CDR2 FQNEAQ (reference sequence). Trimming removed 5 bases at V and 2 bases at J, with 12 bases between. The full variable domain, with the rest looked up from reference TRBV7-9 and TRBJ2-5, is DTGVSQNPRHKITKRGQNVTFRCDPISEHNRLYWYRQTLGQGPEFLTYFQNEAQLEKSRLLSDRFSAERPKGSFSTLEIQRTEQGDSAMYLCASSAHRAQETQYFGPGTRLLVL.

This clonotype has only one observation. A read error may produce the germline difference seen at one junction end. This chain joins TRBV7-2 and TRBJ2-5; D not certain. This CDR3 comprises 13 residues. Germline CDR1 is SGHTA and CDR2 is FQGNSA. As DNA, the CDR3 is TGTGCCAGCAGCTTAGTTCCACAAGAGACCCGGTACTTC. This translates into CASSLVPQETRYF.

This clonotype was detected ten times or more. The chain uses TRBV19 and TRBJ2-2; no firm D call. Germline V lookup: CDR1 LNHDA, CDR2 SQIVND (reference sequence). CDR3 length: 13 residues. The ends were cut back, 2 bases at V and 7 bases at J, with 8 bases in the middle. DNA for the CDR3: TGTGCCAGTAGTATACCGGGCGGCGGGGAGCTGTTTTTT. This translates into CASSIPGGGELFF.

Worth noting for this clonotype: This may be a read error: a much more frequent sequence differs by one nucleotide. This chain uses TRBV20-1 with TRBJ2-7, with 7 bases fitting TRBD2. In germline, CDR1 is DFQATT, CDR2 SNEGSKA (reference sequence). The trim removed 5 bases at V and 6 bases at J, leaving 13 bases unmatched. The CDR3 loop spans 14 amino acids. CDR3 DNA: TGCAGTGCTCCACTAACGGGAGGCGCCTCCGAGCAGTACTTC. It yields the protein CSAPLTGGASEQYF.